This record looks at one T cell receptor beta chain sequence and its context. Its antigen is not identified. The sample originates from a study of T cell responses to AZD1222 COVID-19 vaccine. Study background: Investigators merged groups given second doses at roughly 4 or roughly 12 weeks.

The CDR3 sequence is 15 residues long. Germline lookup yields CDR1 SGHTA and CDR2 FQGNSA. Trimming took 5 bases from V and 9 from J, leaving 17 bases between them. The study's findings and limits: Clonal diversity was possibly underestimated, and the donors were mostly white British, with more females. With dominance at 160-218 and 743-854, vaccine-associated CD4 TCRs spanned spike. Recipients of AZD1222 seropositive at baseline numbered only 5 to 7.

This table comes from immunoSEQ multiplex PCR, and its TCRdb copy is limited to in-frame clones, with some not included. This table has approximately 170,000 clones, 85% to 90% appearing once. This chain joins TRBV7-2 and TRBJ1-6, with a tentative D call TRBD1 (5 bases). The source material was peripheral blood, sampled on day 0 of AZD1222 vaccination. The clonotype comes from an adult in good health. The CDR3 here is CASSPTTGVSSPLHF. CDR3 bases: TGTGCCAGCAGCCCCACTACGGGGGTGAGTTCACCCCTCCACTTT.